Listed here is a single T cell receptor (beta chain). No antigen is known for it. The sample holds no much larger clone one base away, and base qualities are not on file. The sample comes from a study of siplizumab effects on memory and regulatory T cells (dated by TCRdb to between 2017 and 2020). With respect to the entire study: The study looked at the effect of siplizumab, an anti-CD2 antibody, on alloreactive T-cell subsets in allogeneic mixed lymphocyte reactions made from human PBMCs.

For this chain, trimming is 2 bases at the V end and 0 bases at the J end, and the number of junction bases without a gene match is 4. The CDR1 and CDR2 encoded by the germline V gene are SGHVT and SQSDAQ. The CDR3 numbers 16 residues from cysteine through phenylalanine. Only the CDR3 part of the read is kept: 48 bases, read in frame from the first base. Beyond this particular receptor, the publication reports: For roughly 75-95% of proliferating CD4+ or CD8+ clones, no naive or memory phenotype could be assigned. Compared with memory T cells, unstimulated naive T cells appeared more diverse, and naive cells seemed to make a substantial contribution to the alloresponse. Of the alloreactive CD4+ clones that could be mapped, the Treg-derived share averaged approximately 67% with siplizumab compared with approximately 30% in control reactions. The cumulative frequency of alloreactive sequences that could be traced back to unstimulated CD4+ memory T cells was significantly reduced by siplizumab. Whether proliferating Tregs from siplizumab cultures were suppressive was not functionally confirmed. Because sequences at frequencies below about 10^-5 were poorly captured, only a minor fraction of alloreactive clones could be mapped back to unstimulated subsets.

Sorted unstimulated T cells and proliferating T cells recovered from mixed lymphocyte reactions were subjected to TCRbeta CDR3 sequencing. Fresh whole blood from 9 to 11 HLA-typed healthy donors was used to isolate PBMCs. To map where alloreactive clones came from, CD4+ regulatory T cells in the unstimulated state were FACS-sorted. Library preparation used the immunoSEQ multiplex PCR assay. Roughly 100,000 TCR templates per sample were assayed by the deep sequencing platform. Genomic DNA extracted from sorted T cells was the material used for TCRbeta CDR3 sequencing. For the original study's pipeline: Clonal analysis of TCRbeta CDR3 data was done in the R programming language. Unstimulated samples were compared with post-reaction CFSE-low samples to define alloreactive CD4+ and CD8+ clones. Alloreactive CD4+ clones were assigned to regulatory or non-regulatory origin by matching sequences to sorted unstimulated Treg and non-Treg repertoires. Not all clones reach the TCRdb copy of this immuneACCESS table, which keeps in-frame sequences only. Checked studies attribute under half of the gap to unresolved V genes and leave the rest unexplained. V and J calls and clone size are copied from that table; D and trimming were computed from the DNA. The sample table records some 100,000 clones; roughly 94% of these occur just once. 0.65% to 0.8% of the sample lies in the top ten.

The receptor was isolated from a human donor in good health. The sample taken for sequencing was Tregs sorted from blood. The receptor chain draws on TRBV7-4 and TRBJ2-3; a stretch of 8 junction bases matches TRBD2. The CDR3 corresponds to CASSLSSSGSTDTQYF. The DNA sequence is TGTGCCAGCAGCTTAAGTTCTAGCGGGAGCACAGATACGCAGTATTTT.